One sample yielded the 26 T cell receptor beta chains listed below, sequenced in a study of shared clonotypes between healthy human individuals. Assay used: immunoSEQ multiplex PCR; TCRdb lists only in-frame clones, some missing. The sample has 1.6 million or so clones; approximately 98.5% are singletons. The sample was naive CD4+ T cells sorted from blood. Subset noted: CD45RA+ positively selected. The origin of the receptors is a man aged 25-40 years in good health.

The chain combines TRBV7-9 with TRBJ2-7, with 8 bases matching TRBD1. This CDR3 region has 15 residues. The V gene end was trimmed by 5 bases and the J gene end by 0 bases; junction bases not matched to a gene: 6. Per the germline V gene, CDR1 is SEHNR and CDR2 is FQNEAQ (reference sequence). CDR3 DNA sequence: TGTGCCAGCAGCGGAAGACAGGGGTTCTCCTACGAGCAGTACTTC. The encoded protein is CASSGRQGFSYEQYF.

CDR3 sequence (DNA): TGTGCCAGCAGCTTAGATGGACAGCCCTACGAGCAGTACTTC. It codes for CASSLDGQPYEQYF. The chain uses TRBV11-2 and TRBJ2-7; a weak D match, TRBD1 (6 bases). The CDR3 runs 14 residues. V was clipped by 0 bases and J by 2 bases, with 8 bases between them. Per the germline V gene, CDR1 is SGHAT and CDR2 is FQNNGV.

On this clone itself: Other DNA sequences from this sample encode an identical CDR3 as well. The chain carries TRBV18 and TRBJ2-5; no reliable D call. Germline lookup yields CDR1 KGHSH and CDR2 LQKENI. The CDR3 has 12 residues. The V end lost 3 bases, the J end lost 4 bases, and 6 bases lay between the germline ends. The CDR3, as DNA: TGTGCCAGCTCACCGTCAGGAGAGACCCAGTACTTC. Translated, it gives CASSPSGETQYF.

The chain carries TRBV5-1 and TRBJ2-2; no clear D. The CDR3 spans 15 residues. Deletions cut 1 base from V and 0 bases from J, with 7 bases between. Germline CDR1 reads SGHRS; CDR2 reads YFSETQ. CDR3 region: CASSLSETNTGELFF. For the CDR3, the DNA is TGCGCCAGCAGCTTGTCCGAAACGAACACCGGGGAGCTGTTTTTT.

The rearrangement uses TRBV7-6 and TRBJ1-4; D unclear. The V gene lost 5 bases and the J gene lost 5 bases, with 18 bases spanning the gap. Germline values: CDR1 SGHVS, CDR2 FNYEAQ. This CDR3 contains 16 residues. CDR3 residues: CASSPPQNFPNEKLFF. The DNA for the CDR3 is TGTGCCAGCAGCCCACCCCAGAATTTCCCGAATGAAAAACTGTTTTTT. Using reference TRBV7-6 and TRBJ1-4 for the parts outside the CDR3, the full variable domain is GAGVSQSPRYKVTKRGQDVALRCDPISGHVSLYWYRQALGQGPEFLTYFNYEAQQDKSGLPNDRFSAERPEGSISTLTIQRTEQRDSAMYRCASSPPQNFPNEKLFFGSGTQLSVL.

The rearrangement joins TRBV5-4 to TRBJ2-5; tentatively, D is TRBD2 (5 bases). The CDR3 extends over 13 amino acids. Germline values: CDR1 SGHNT, CDR2 YYREEE (reference sequence). V was pared by 4 bases and J by 1 base, with 8 bases between. CDR3 residues: CASSRTPQETQYF. The CDR3 DNA reads as TGTGCCAGCAGCCGGACTCCCCAAGAGACCCAGTACTTC. Filled out from reference TRBV5-4 and TRBJ2-5, the complete variable domain reads ETGVTQSPTHLIKTRGQQVTLRCSSQSGHNTVSWYQQALGQGPQFIFQYYREEENGRGNFPPRFSGLQFPNYSSELNVNALELDDSALYLCASSRTPQETQYFGPGTRLLVL.

A single count supports this clone. The CDR3 loop is CASTERNGYTF. The CDR3, as DNA: TGTGCCAGCACCGAGAGAAATGGCTACACCTTC. The V gene is TRBV6-6, the J gene TRBJ1-2; D gene unclear. Between the trimmed V and J ends, which lost 7 bases and 6 bases, there was a span of 9 bases. CDR3 length: 11 residues. CDR1 and CDR2 from the germline V gene are MNHNY and SVGAGI (reference sequence).

The chain couples TRBV6-5 to TRBJ1-2; 8 bases map to TRBD1. The CDR3 is 16 residues long. Germline-derived CDR1 and CDR2 are MNHEY and SVGAGI. V trimming: 4 bases; J trimming: 2 bases; junction bases outside the gene matches: 9. This CDR3 reads CASSFWTGIKNYGYTF. CDR3 DNA: TGTGCCAGCAGTTTCTGGACAGGGATAAAGAACTATGGCTACACCTTC.

The V and J genes are TRBV15 and TRBJ1-5; D is unresolved. The CDR3 consists of 16 residues. The germline V and J ends were trimmed by 0 bases and 7 bases, with 16 bases remaining between them. The germline CDR1 and CDR2 sequences are LNHNV and YYDKDF (reference sequence). The CDR3 is CATSRDLGVVEQPQHF. The CDR3 DNA reads TGTGCCACCAGCAGAGATCTCGGGGTCGTGGAACAGCCCCAGCATTTT. The full variable domain, rest sourced from reference TRBV15 and TRBJ1-5, is DAMVIQNPRYQVTQFGKPVTLSCSQTLNHNVMYWYQQKSSQAPKLLFHYYDKDFNNEADTPDNFQSRRPNTSFCFLDIRSPGLGDTAMYLCATSRDLGVVEQPQHFGDGTRLSIL.

The rearrangement joins TRBV27 to TRBJ1-3; TRBD1 is a possible D gene (6 bases). Trimming pared 6 bases from V and 2 bases from J, leaving 14 bases between. The CDR3 runs 15 residues. In germline, CDR1 is MNHEY, CDR2 SMNVEV (reference sequence). The CDR3 DNA sequence: TGTGCCAGCAGAAGACTCGGGGGCCCTGGAAACACCATATATTTT. It is translated as CASRRLGGPGNTIYF.

The rearrangement joins TRBV29-1 to TRBJ2-7, with D perhaps TRBD1 (7 bases). This CDR3 comprises 12 residues. CDR1 and CDR2 (germline): SQVTM, ANQGSEA. V was clipped by 3 bases and J by 3 bases, with 9 bases between them. CDR3: CSVDQGGYEQYF. The CDR3 coding sequence is TGCAGCGTTGATCAGGGGGGCTACGAGCAGTACTTC.

V usage is TRBV29-1 and J usage is TRBJ1-2, with 8 bases fitting TRBD1. The CDR3 is 16 amino acids. From germline, CDR1 is SQVTM and CDR2 ANQGSEA. V was pared by 3 bases and J by 5 bases, with 14 bases of the junction left unmatched. CDR3 protein: CSVDIQGAKSTYGYTF. The CDR3 bases are TGCAGCGTTGATATCCAGGGGGCGAAAAGTACGTATGGCTACACCTTC.

This clone came up once. This sample includes further DNA sequences coding for the same CDR3. The rearrangement joins TRBV18 to TRBJ2-1; the D call may be TRBD1 or TRBD2 (5 bases each). V gave up 0 bases and J gave up 3 bases, with 6 bases separating them. The CDR3 is made up of 14 amino acids. CDR1 and CDR2 (germline): KGHSH, LQKENI. In nucleotides, the CDR3 is TGTGCCAGCTCACCACCGGGGGACTACAATGAGCAGTTCTTC. It specifies CASSPPGDYNEQFF.

The V gene is TRBV10-2, the J gene TRBJ1-3; no reliable D call. This CDR3 spans 15 amino acids. From germline, CDR1 is WSHSY and CDR2 SAAADI. V was trimmed by 2 bases and J by 0 bases, leaving 8 bases between them. CDR3: CASSEHQSSGNTIYF. The CDR3 DNA is TGCGCCAGCAGTGAGCACCAATCCTCTGGAAACACCATATATTTT.

Concerning this clone itself: Other DNA sequences from this sample encode an identical CDR3 as well. The chain links TRBV28 to TRBJ2-1; 8 bases line up with TRBD2. Looked up from germline, CDR1 is MDHEN and CDR2 is SYDVKM. The ends lost 6 bases at V and 3 bases at J; junction bases unmatched: 7. This CDR3 region has 15 residues. CDR3 protein: CASSRGTSSYNEQFF. Written as DNA, the CDR3 is TGTGCCAGCAGCCGAGGGACTAGTAGCTACAATGAGCAGTTCTTC.

CDR3 bases: TGTGCCTGGAGGCGTGGGTTTCTAGCGGGAGAAGAGACCCAGTACTTC. It translates to CAWRRGFLAGEETQYF. The chain uses TRBV30 and TRBJ2-5; 10 nucleotides match TRBD2. CDR3 length: 16 amino acids. Germline loops: CDR1 GTSNPN, CDR2 SVGIG (reference sequence). V trimming: 3 bases; J trimming: 3 bases; junction bases outside the gene matches: 10.

The genes are TRBV18 and TRBJ1-1; D is unresolved. The CDR3 runs to 14 residues. From germline, CDR1 is KGHSH and CDR2 LQKENI. Trimming removed 6 bases from V and 0 bases from J, with 11 bases in between. CDR3 sequence reads: CASSARVMNTEAFF. The CDR3 nucleotides read TGTGCCAGCTCCGCAAGGGTCATGAACACTGAAGCTTTCTTT.

The chain combines TRBV7-9 with TRBJ2-5, with D unresolved. Germline loops: CDR1 SEHNR, CDR2 FQNEAQ (reference sequence). This CDR3 has 16 residues. V lost 7 bases, J lost 2 bases, and 20 bases lay in between. Here the CDR3 reads CASTPFVVAAQETQYF. In nucleotides, the CDR3 is TGTGCCAGCACCCCCTTCGTGGTGGCTGCACAAGAGACCCAGTACTTC. Variable domain in full (rest from reference TRBV7-9 and TRBJ2-5): DTGVSQNPRHKITKRGQNVTFRCDPISEHNRLYWYRQTLGQGPEFLTYFQNEAQLEKSRLLSDRFSAERPKGSFSTLEIQRTEQGDSAMYLCASTPFVVAAQETQYFGPGTRLLVL.

V usage is TRBV10-1 and J usage is TRBJ2-1; 7 positions match TRBD2. V gave up 2 bases and J gave up 9 bases; unmatched junction bases: 4. The CDR3 sequence is 13 residues long. CDR1 WNHNN and CDR2 SYGVQD come from the germline V gene (reference sequence). The chain's CDR3 is CASSEPGTTEQFF. CDR3 in DNA: TGCGCCAGCAGTGAGCCGGGGACTACTGAGCAGTTCTTC.

The chain couples TRBV7-9 to TRBJ2-1; maybe TRBD2 (5 bases). V lost 0 bases to trimming and J lost 0 bases, with 6 bases between them. Germline CDR1 SEHNR, CDR2 FQNEAQ (reference sequence). This CDR3 region has 15 residues. As DNA, the CDR3 is TGTGCCAGCAGCTTAGCTAGCGCCTCCTACAATGAGCAGTTCTTC. This translates into CASSLASASYNEQFF.

In the case of this clone: Other DNA sequences in this specimen translate into the identical CDR3. This chain joins TRBV7-2 and TRBJ2-7, with 13 bases matching TRBD2. The CDR3 loop spans 14 amino acids. The germline CDR1 and CDR2 sequences are SGHTA and FQGNSA. J was trimmed by 4 bases and V by 4 bases; bases with no gene match: 1. DNA of the CDR3: TGTGCCAGCAGCTCGGGACTAGCGGGGTACGAGCAGTACTTC. Translation: CASSSGLAGYEQYF.

This chain links TRBV20-1 with TRBJ2-1; possible D gene TRBD1, 5 bases. The V gene's germline CDR1 is DFQATT and CDR2 SNEGSKA (reference sequence). The CDR3 consists of 11 residues. The V and J ends lost 5 bases and 7 bases respectively, with 9 bases between them. CDR3 sequence reads: CSAWGWNEQFF. CDR3 bases: TGCAGTGCTTGGGGCTGGAATGAGCAGTTCTTC.

V gene TRBV11-2 combines with J gene TRBJ2-7, with D tentatively TRBD1 (6 bases). V was clipped by 5 bases and J by 4 bases, with 9 bases between them. The CDR3 has 12 residues. Germline loops: CDR1 SGHAT, CDR2 FQNNGV. CDR3 sequence reads: CASSIGQYEQYF. The CDR3, as DNA: TGTGCCAGCAGCATAGGACAGTACGAGCAGTACTTC.

V usage is TRBV4-2 and J usage is TRBJ1-2; D possibly corresponds to TRBD1 (6 bases). The CDR3 sequence is 17 residues long. Between the trimmed V and J ends, which lost 3 bases and 2 bases, there was a span of 19 bases. Germline CDR1 and CDR2: LGHNA and YNFKEQ. CDR3 sequence (DNA): TGTGCCAGCAGCCATTCACCCACTGACAGGCAGAACTATGGCTACACCTTC. It codes for CASSHSPTDRQNYGYTF.

This clone was detected once. This rearrangement joins TRBV7-2 to TRBJ2-7; maybe TRBD2 (6 bases). This CDR3 spans 14 amino acids. The germline gives CDR1 SGHTA, CDR2 FQGNSA. V lost 1 base to trimming and J lost 3 bases, with 10 bases between them. The DNA of the CDR3 is TGTGCCAGCAGCTTAGTCGGGAGCAACTACGAGCAGTACTTC. It codes for CASSLVGSNYEQYF.

The chain couples TRBV19 to TRBJ1-2; no clear D. The V end lost 3 bases, the J end lost 2 bases, and 7 bases lay between the germline ends. CDR3 length equals 13 residues. Germline V gene sequence: CDR1 LNHDA, CDR2 SQIVND (reference sequence). The CDR3 loop is CASSITVNYGYTF. The CDR3 DNA is TGTGCCAGTAGTATTACAGTGAACTATGGCTACACCTTC.